Given below is one T cell receptor beta chain in context. The clone's antigen remains unknown. Per-base qualities were not stored, and no clone one base away is much larger. This sample was included in a study of blood T cell repertoires in COVID-19 (dated by TCRdb to 2018 to 2021). With respect to the entire study: The collaborator samples originated in the United States, Italy and Spain and spanned the acute and convalescent phases of COVID-19. The material from the prospective study consisted of cDNA or gDNA derived from T cells, B-cell-depleted T cells, or PBMCs. Deeply sampled blood TCRbeta repertoires from subjects exposed to, actively infected with, or recovered from COVID-19 were included in the dataset. The repertoires were released in a freely available public database intended as a resource for research on the immune response to SARS-CoV-2. Samples were obtained from the ongoing ImmuneRACE study (first 160 participants) and from about 1,300 subjects provided by 6 global collaborators. A de-identified subject ID, COVID-19 status, age in years and sex were almost always included in the sample metadata. Where HLA class I and class II types were available, the types were taken from metadata supplied by the sample provider, not from assay-based typing.

What the authors observed across the whole study: Clinical and demographic metadata were provided uncurated, with the amount varying by source and participant.

There are 13 amino acids in the CDR3, from cysteine to phenylalanine inclusive. CDR3 DNA only is kept here, 39 bases in frame from base 1. V ends up 4 bases short and J 3 bases short, with an unmatched junction base count of 3. Taken from the germline V gene (reference sequence), the CDR1 and CDR2 loops are MNHNY and SVGAGI. TCRbeta CDR3 regions were amplified from genomic DNA using the immunoSEQ Assay, a bias-controlled multiplex PCR. In the source study's methods: The number of nucleated cells in each sample was estimated from the amplification of reference gene primers within the assay. Sequence reads were collapsed and filtered to measure the absolute abundance of every unique TCRbeta CDR3 rearrangement. Productive Simpson clonality was computed per sample as the square root of Simpson's diversity index over productive rearrangements. TCRdb provides this immuneACCESS table in a form limited to in-frame rearrangements. Some clones are lacking; in checked studies, under half of them reflect an unresolved V gene, and why the rest are absent is not known. Clone size and V and J calls were adopted from that table, with D and trimming inferred from the DNA. The sample table records nearly 110,000 clones; just over 90% of these occur just once. 1% to 1.5% of the sample goes to the ten largest clones.

Whole blood was collected in K2EDTA tubes by collaborating institutions according to the institutions' own protocols. For TCRbeta analysis, collaborators shipped samples in one of three forms: frozen whole blood, isolated PBMCs, or DNA extracted from either of those sample types. The sequence was obtained from a woman in her twenties or thirties with acute or convalescent COVID-19. Recombination joined TRBV6-6 with TRBJ2-7; the central 7 bases match TRBD1. The sample comprised peripheral blood. At the DNA level, the sequence is TGTGCCAGCAGTTCCGGGACAGTCTACGAGCAGTACTTC. Translation gives CASSSGTVYEQYF.